Listed here are 14 T cell receptor beta chains from one sample, sequenced in a study of blood T cell repertoires in COVID-19. TCRdb keeps only in-frame clones here, not all; method: immunoSEQ multiplex PCR. The data contain 80,000 to 130,000 clones, 80% to 90% of them singletons. Input material: PBMCs or T cells enriched from blood (not recorded which). All receptors come from a woman aged 45-59 years who had recovered from COVID-19.

The count of this clone is one. This sequence joins TRBV5-1 and TRBJ1-2, with D tentatively TRBD1 (6 bases). With 6 bases removed from V and 0 bases from J, the gap between germline ends came to 18 bases. Germline V gene data show CDR1 as SGHRS and CDR2 as YFSETQ. CDR3 size: 16 residues. The CDR3 nucleotides are TGCGCCAGCATTCCGGGGGGGCATGGTTCTAACTATGGCTACACCTTC. Its protein is CASIPGGHGSNYGYTF.

This sequence joins TRBV28 and TRBJ1-2; TRBD1 matches 8 bases. The V gene's germline CDR1 is MDHEN and CDR2 SYDVKM. V shed 5 bases and J 7 bases; nucleotides not matched to a gene: 6. The CDR3 spans 13 residues. CDR3 coding DNA: TGTGCCAGCAGTGCGGACAGGGTCACTGGCTACACCTTC. Translation: CASSADRVTGYTF.

The chain combines TRBV6-5 with TRBJ2-1, with a tentative D call TRBD1 (6 bases). The CDR3 totals 14 residues. V was cut by 6 bases and J by 7 bases, with 16 bases left in between. In germline, CDR1 is MNHEY, CDR2 SVGAGI. Written as DNA, the CDR3 is TGTGCCAGCAGCCCGGACAGAGGGAAGAATGAGCAGTTCTTC. Translated, it gives CASSPDRGKNEQFF.

The chain links TRBV6-5 to TRBJ2-7; the match to TRBD2 covers 7 bases. From germline, CDR1 is MNHEY and CDR2 SVGAGI. J gave up 6 bases and V 2 bases, and 7 bases lay outside the gene matches. The CDR3 loop spans 14 amino acids. Here the CDR3 DNA reads TGTGCCAGCAGTTACAGAAGGACTAGAGGCGAGCAGTACTTC. Translating it yields CASSYRRTRGEQYF.

The chain couples TRBV2 to TRBJ2-3; the match to TRBD2 covers 7 bases. Trimming cost V 6 bases and J 1 base; bases outside gene matches: 4. Per germline, CDR1 SNHLY and CDR2 FYNNEI. This CDR3 spans 14 amino acids. The CDR3 spells CASSLGRGTDTQYF. The CDR3, as DNA: TGTGCCAGCAGCTTGGGGAGGGGCACAGATACGCAGTATTTT.

The chain links TRBV2 to TRBJ1-1; TRBD1 aligns across 9 bases. With 5 bases clipped from V and 2 bases from J, the junction kept 6 bases outside the gene matches. Germline CDR1 and CDR2: SNHLY and FYNNEI. This CDR3 is 15 amino acids long. The CDR3 here is CASSSTDRGNTEAFF. The CDR3 DNA is TGTGCCAGCAGTTCAACGGACAGGGGAAACACTGAAGCTTTCTTT.

The V gene is TRBV19, the J gene TRBJ2-5; 7 bases are shared with TRBD2. From germline, CDR1 is LNHDA and CDR2 SQIVND (reference sequence). There are 16 residues in the CDR3. The trim removed 4 bases at V and 0 bases at J, leaving 8 bases unmatched. CDR3 bases: TGTGCCAGTAGTACTACCGGGACTAAGTACCAAGAGACCCAGTACTTC. Protein product: CASSTTGTKYQETQYF.

This clone was recorded a few times. The DNA of the CDR3 is TGTGCCAGCAGTCACATGGGACAGGGGGGCGACACTGAAGCTTTCTTT. Protein product: CASSHMGQGGDTEAFF. The chain couples TRBV28 to TRBJ1-1, with TRBD1 matching over 11 bases. Per germline, CDR1 MDHEN and CDR2 SYDVKM. The ends lost 5 bases at V and 3 bases at J; junction bases unmatched: 8. The CDR3 contains 16 residues.

V is TRBV28 and J is TRBJ2-3; D is perhaps TRBD2 (6 bases). The CDR3 runs to 14 residues. The V and J ends lost 11 bases and 2 bases respectively, with 17 bases between them. CDR1 and CDR2 from the germline V gene are MDHEN and SYDVKM. CDR3 DNA sequence: TGTGCCTTTGGGAGGCAGGGCAACACAGATACGCAGTATTTT. It codes for CAFGRQGNTDTQYF. Variable domain in full (rest from reference TRBV28 and TRBJ2-3): DVKVTQSSRYLVKRTGEKVFLECVQDMDHENMFWYRQDPGLGLRLIYFSYDVKMKEKGDIPEGYSVSREKKERFSLILESASTNQTSMYLCAFGRQGNTDTQYFGPGTRLTVL.

This sequence joins TRBV11-2 and TRBJ2-7, with TRBD1 matching over 7 bases. The V gene's germline CDR1 is SGHAT and CDR2 FQNNGV. The CDR3 consists of 16 residues. Trimming removed 1 base from V and 5 bases from J; junction bases left unmatched: 11. The CDR3 region has the DNA TGTGCCAGCAGCTTAGTAATGGCAGGGGGTTCCCACGAGCAGTACTTC. It codes for CASSLVMAGGSHEQYF.

The chain employs TRBV15 and TRBJ1-2; a possible D gene is TRBD1 (6 bases). CDR1 and CDR2 from the germline V gene are LNHNV and YYDKDF (reference sequence). V was cut by 5 bases and J by 8 bases, with 24 bases left in between. This CDR3 region has 16 residues. For the CDR3, the DNA is TGTGCCACCAGCGCGCAACAAATCAAGACAGGCAGGGGCTACACCTTC. This codes for CATSAQQIKTGRGYTF.

The rearrangement links TRBV7-9 to TRBJ1-1; no clear D. Germline loops: CDR1 SEHNR, CDR2 FQNEAQ (reference sequence). The CDR3 runs to 12 residues. With 5 bases removed from V and 7 bases from J, the gap between germline ends came to 11 bases. CDR3 amino acids: CASSPLYGEAFF. CDR3 sequence (DNA): TGTGCCAGCAGCCCCCTGTACGGTGAAGCTTTCTTT.

This chain connects TRBV2 to TRBJ2-5, with 7 bases that match TRBD2. CDR1 and CDR2 (germline): SNHLY, FYNNEI. The CDR3 length is 17 residues. The trim removed 6 bases at V and 2 bases at J, leaving 15 bases unmatched. CDR3 sequence: CASSDPHSAGNQETQYF. The CDR3 nucleotides are TGTGCCAGCAGCGATCCCCATTCAGCGGGAAATCAAGAGACCCAGTACTTC.

The gene calls are TRBV28 and TRBJ1-2, with a possible D match to TRBD1 (5 bases). From germline, CDR1 is MDHEN and CDR2 SYDVKM. V lost 8 bases and J 6 bases, leaving 16 bases between the germline ends. The CDR3 runs 13 residues. The CDR3 DNA reads as TGTGCCAGCTACCTTTTGGGGGGGGATGGCTACACCTTC. This codes for CASYLLGGDGYTF.